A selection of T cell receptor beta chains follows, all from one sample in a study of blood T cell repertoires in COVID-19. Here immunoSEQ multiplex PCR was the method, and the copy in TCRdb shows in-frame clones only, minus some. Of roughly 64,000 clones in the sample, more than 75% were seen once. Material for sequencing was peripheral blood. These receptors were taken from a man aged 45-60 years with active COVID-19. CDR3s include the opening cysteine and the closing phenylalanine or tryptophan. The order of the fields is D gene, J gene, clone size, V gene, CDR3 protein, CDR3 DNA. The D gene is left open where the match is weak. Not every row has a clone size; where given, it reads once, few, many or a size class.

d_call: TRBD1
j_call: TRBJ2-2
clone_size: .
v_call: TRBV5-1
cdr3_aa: CASSVTGTGGQLTGELFF
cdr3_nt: TGCGCCAGCAGCGTCACCGGGACAGGGGGTCAGTTAACCGGGGAGCTGTTTTTT

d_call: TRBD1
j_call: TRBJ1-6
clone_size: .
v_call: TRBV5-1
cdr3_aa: CASSRDSMLKEPLHF
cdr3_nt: TGCGCCAGCAGCCGGGACAGCATGCTAAAGGAACCCCTCCACTTT

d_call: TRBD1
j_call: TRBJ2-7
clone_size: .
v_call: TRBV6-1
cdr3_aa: CASSENRGHNEQYF
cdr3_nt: TGTGCCAGCAGTGAGAACAGGGGGCACAACGAGCAGTACTTC

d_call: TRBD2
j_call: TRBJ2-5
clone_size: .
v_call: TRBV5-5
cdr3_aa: CASSPSGGQETQYF
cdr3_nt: TGTGCCAGCAGCCCTAGCGGGGGCCAAGAGACCCAGTACTTC

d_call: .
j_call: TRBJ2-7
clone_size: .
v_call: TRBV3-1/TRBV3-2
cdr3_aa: CASSQIGEQYF
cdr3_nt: TGTGCCAGCAGCCAGATCGGGGAGCAGTACTTC

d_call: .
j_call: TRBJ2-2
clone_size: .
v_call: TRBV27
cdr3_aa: CASSRGLGPGDTGELFF
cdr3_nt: TGTGCCAGCAGTCGGGGGTTGGGTCCGGGAGACACCGGGGAGCTGTTTTTT

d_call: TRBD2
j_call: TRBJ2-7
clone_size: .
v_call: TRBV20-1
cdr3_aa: CSASRTSPTYEQYF
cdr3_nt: TGCAGTGCTAGTAGGACTAGCCCGACCTACGAGCAGTACTTC

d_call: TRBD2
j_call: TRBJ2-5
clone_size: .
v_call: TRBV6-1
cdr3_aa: CASSEGGGAAETQYF
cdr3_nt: TGTGCCAGCAGTGAAGGCGGGGGGGCGGCCGAGACCCAGTACTTC

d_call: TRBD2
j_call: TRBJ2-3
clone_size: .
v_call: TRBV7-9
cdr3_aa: CASSFPRRETTDTQYF
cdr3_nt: TGTGCCAGCAGCTTCCCAAGGCGGGAGACAACAGATACGCAGTATTTT

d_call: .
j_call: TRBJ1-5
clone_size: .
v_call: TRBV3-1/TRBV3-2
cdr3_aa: CASSQAQGCQPQHF
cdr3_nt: TGTGCCAGCAGCCAAGCTCAGGGCTGCCAGCCCCAGCATTTT

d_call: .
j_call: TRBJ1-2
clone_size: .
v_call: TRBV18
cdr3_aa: CASSPNRERDYGYTF
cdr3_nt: TGTGCCAGCTCACCTAACAGGGAAAGGGACTATGGCTACACCTTC

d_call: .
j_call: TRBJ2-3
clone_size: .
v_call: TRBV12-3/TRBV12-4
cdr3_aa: CASSENTDTQYF
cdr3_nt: TGTGCCAGCAGTGAGAACACAGATACGCAGTATTTT

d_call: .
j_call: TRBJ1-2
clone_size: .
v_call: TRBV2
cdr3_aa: CASSELGQYGYTF
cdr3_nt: TGTGCCAGCAGTGAATTGGGACAATATGGCTACACCTTC

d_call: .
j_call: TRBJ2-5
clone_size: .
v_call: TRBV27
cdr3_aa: CASSLSFSETQYF
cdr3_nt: TGTGCCAGCAGTTTATCGTTTAGTGAGACCCAGTACTTC

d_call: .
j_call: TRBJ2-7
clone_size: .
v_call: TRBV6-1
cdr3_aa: CASSEGGERTGEQYF
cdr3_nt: TGTGCCAGCAGTGAAGGCGGGGAGAGGACTGGCGAGCAGTACTTC

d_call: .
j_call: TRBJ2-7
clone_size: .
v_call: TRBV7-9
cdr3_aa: CASSLNPSSSDEQYF
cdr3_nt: TGTGCCAGCAGCTTAAACCCTAGCTCTAGCGACGAGCAGTACTTC

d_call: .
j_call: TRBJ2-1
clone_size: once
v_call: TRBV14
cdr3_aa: CASSPRTSSWGEQFF
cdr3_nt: TGTGCCAGCAGCCCTAGAACTAGCTCATGGGGTGAGCAGTTCTTC

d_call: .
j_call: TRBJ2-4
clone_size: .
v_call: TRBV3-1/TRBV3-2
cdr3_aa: CASSQGTAGIQYF
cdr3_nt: TGTGCCAGCAGCCAAGGGACAGCCGGAATTCAGTACTTC

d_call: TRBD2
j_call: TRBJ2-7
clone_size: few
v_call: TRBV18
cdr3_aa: CASSSRAPGGSYEQYF
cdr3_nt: TGTGCCAGCTCATCACGCGCCCCGGGAGGGTCCTACGAGCAGTACTTC

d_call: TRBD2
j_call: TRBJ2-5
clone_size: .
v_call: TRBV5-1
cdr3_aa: CASSLAVAGYETQYF
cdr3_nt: TGCGCCAGCAGCTTGGCGGTAGCGGGGTATGAGACCCAGTACTTC

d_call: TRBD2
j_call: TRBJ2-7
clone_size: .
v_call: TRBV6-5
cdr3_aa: CASSRLAGANPYF
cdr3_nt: TGTGCCAGCAGCCGACTAGCGGGAGCCAATCCGTACTTC

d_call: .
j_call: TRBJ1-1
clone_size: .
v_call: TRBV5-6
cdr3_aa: CASRNGQRNTEAFF
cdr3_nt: TGTGCCAGCAGGAACGGACAGCGGAACACTGAAGCTTTCTTT

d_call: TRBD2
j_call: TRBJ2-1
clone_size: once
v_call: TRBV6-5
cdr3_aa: CASRSSGGHNEQFF
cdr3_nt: TGTGCCAGCAGGAGTAGCGGGGGCCACAATGAGCAGTTCTTC

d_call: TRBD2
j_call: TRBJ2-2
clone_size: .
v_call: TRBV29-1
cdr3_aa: CSVAYRTSGTGELFF
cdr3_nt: TGCAGCGTCGCGTACAGGACTAGCGGTACCGGGGAGCTGTTTTTT